These T cell receptor beta chains were read from a single sample in a study of spatial heterogeneity in lung cancer. From the 5' RACE reads, TCRdb called clonotypes with MiXCR, one entry per CDR3 protein. Altogether about 45,000 distinct CDR3 sequences are present, 12% being singletons, with the ten largest covering 42%. Sequencing used PBMCs, obtained at surgery. The receptors come from a female donor with early-stage non-small cell lung cancer. Each CDR3 is given with its conserved first and last residue. The order of the fields is J gene, D gene, clone size, V gene, CDR3 protein, CDR3 DNA. The D gene is left open where the match is weak. The size of a clone is reported for some rows only, either as once, few or many, or as a class for expanded clones.

J: TRBJ2-1
D: TRBD2
size: few
V: TRBV5-5
CDR3: CASSTPTSGGLDEQFF
DNA: TGTGCCAGCAGCACCCCGACTAGCGGGGGGCTAGATGAGCAGTTCTTC

J: TRBJ2-7
D: TRBD2
size: -
V: TRBV7-2
CDR3: CASSSTSEYEQYF
DNA: TGTGCCAGCAGCTCGACTAGCGAATACGAGCAGTACTTC

J: TRBJ1-2
D: -
size: many
V: TRBV12-3/TRBV12-4
CDR3: CATNRGQLVYGYTF
DNA: TGTGCCACCAACCGGGGACAATTGGTCTATGGCTACACCTTC

J: TRBJ2-2
D: TRBD1
size: -
V: TRBV5-1
CDR3: CASSVSTVSGQGPTGELFF
DNA: TGCGCCAGCAGTGTTTCAACTGTCTCGGGACAGGGACCCACCGGGGAGCTGTTTTTT

J: TRBJ2-5
D: -
size: few
V: TRBV5-1
CDR3: CASTTGHLQETQYF
DNA: TGCGCCAGCACCACCGGACACCTCCAAGAGACCCAGTACTTC

J: TRBJ2-2
D: -
size: -
V: TRBV11-2
CDR3: CASSLEHNTGELFF
DNA: TGTGCCAGCAGCTTAGAACATAACACCGGGGAGCTGTTTTTT

J: TRBJ1-1
D: -
size: few
V: TRBV4-1
CDR3: CASSQVSADLGTEAFF
DNA: TGCGCCAGCAGCCAAGTGTCCGCAGACCTCGGGACTGAAGCTTTCTTT

J: TRBJ1-5
D: -
size: -
V: TRBV12-3/TRBV12-4
CDR3: CASSLTDSNQPQHF
DNA: TGTGCCAGCAGTTTGACAGATAGCAATCAGCCCCAGCATTTT

J: TRBJ2-1
D: TRBD2
size: -
V: TRBV27
CDR3: CASSLPPRGGSHEQFF
DNA: TGTGCCAGCAGTCTCCCCCCCCGGGGGGGCTCGCATGAGCAGTTCTTC

J: TRBJ2-6
D: -
size: -
V: TRBV19
CDR3: CASSISPASGANVLTF
DNA: TGTGCCAGTAGTATATCCCCAGCCTCTGGGGCCAACGTCCTGACTTTC

J: TRBJ2-4
D: -
size: -
V: TRBV28
CDR3: CASSRHGGSKNIQYF
DNA: TGTGCCAGCAGTAGACATGGGGGGAGCAAAAACATTCAGTACTTC

J: TRBJ2-5
D: -
size: -
V: TRBV6-6
CDR3: CASSYSGGGETQYF
DNA: TGTGCCAGCAGTTACTCGGGTGGCGGGGAGACCCAGTACTTC

J: TRBJ2-2
D: TRBD1
size: -
V: TRBV5-1
CDR3: CASTRDRSTNTGELFF
DNA: TGCGCCAGCACGAGGGACAGGTCGACGAACACCGGGGAGCTGTTTTTT

J: TRBJ1-2
D: TRBD1
size: many
V: TRBV20-1
CDR3: CSAIPPGGTNYGYTF
DNA: TGCAGTGCTATCCCCCCAGGGGGGACAAACTATGGCTACACCTTC

J: TRBJ2-2
D: -
size: few
V: TRBV5-1
CDR3: CASSSQSSTGELFF
DNA: TGCGCCAGCAGCTCGCAATCGAGCACCGGGGAGCTGTTTTTT

J: TRBJ2-3
D: TRBD2
size: -
V: TRBV12-3/TRBV12-4
CDR3: CASSLTSGGMDTQYF
DNA: TGTGCCAGCAGTTTAACTAGCGGGGGAATGGATACGCAGTATTTT

J: TRBJ1-4
D: -
size: many
V: TRBV20-1
CDR3: CSASVDSATNEKLFF
DNA: TGCAGTGCTAGTGTGGATTCCGCAACTAATGAAAAACTGTTTTTT

J: TRBJ2-2
D: -
size: few
V: TRBV11-3
CDR3: CASSPRASTGELFF
DNA: TGTGCCAGCAGCCCCCGGGCCTCCACCGGGGAGCTGTTTTTT

J: TRBJ1-6
D: -
size: -
V: TRBV28
CDR3: CASSLAVVGSPLHF
DNA: TGTGCCAGCAGTTTAGCTGTAGTAGGTTCACCCCTCCACTTT

J: TRBJ2-1
D: TRBD1
size: -
V: TRBV5-1
CDR3: CASSEGASYNEQFF
DNA: TGCGCCAGCAGCGAGGGGGCCTCTTACAATGAGCAGTTCTTC

J: TRBJ2-1
D: -
size: -
V: TRBV7-9
CDR3: CASSPSGSSYNEQFF
DNA: TGTGCCAGCAGCCCTTCTGGTAGCTCCTACAATGAGCAGTTCTTC

J: TRBJ2-3
D: TRBD1
size: few
V: TRBV2
CDR3: CASSEEQGGSDTQYF
DNA: TGTGCCAGCAGTGAGGAACAGGGGGGTTCAGATACGCAGTATTTT

J: TRBJ2-1
D: -
size: many
V: TRBV28
CDR3: CASKTYAGYTGSNEQFF
DNA: TGTGCCAGCAAAACTTATGCTGGGTACACGGGGTCCAATGAGCAGTTCTTC

J: TRBJ1-6
D: -
size: few
V: TRBV20-1
CDR3: CSATDLAQGHNSPLHF
DNA: TGCAGTGCAACCGACCTTGCGCAGGGGCATAATTCACCCCTCCACTTT

J: TRBJ1-1
D: -
size: many
V: TRBV7-9
CDR3: CASSLLSEAFF
DNA: TGTGCCAGCAGCTTACTCTCTGAAGCTTTCTTT

J: TRBJ2-1
D: -
size: few
V: TRBV7-9
CDR3: CASSRNRANEQFF
DNA: TGTGCCAGCAGCCGCAACAGGGCGAATGAGCAGTTCTTC

J: TRBJ2-3
D: -
size: many
V: TRBV7-6
CDR3: CASSLGDLTDTQYF
DNA: TGTGCCAGCAGCTTGGGGGATCTCACAGATACGCAGTATTTT

J: TRBJ2-7
D: -
size: few
V: TRBV28
CDR3: CAIQGGQGPSYEQYF
DNA: TGTGCCATCCAGGGCGGGCAGGGGCCCTCCTACGAGCAGTACTTC

J: TRBJ2-7
D: -
size: few
V: TRBV11-2
CDR3: CASSLVGAGRMNEQYF
DNA: TGTGCCAGCAGCTTAGTAGGTGCAGGTCGAATGAACGAGCAGTACTTC

J: TRBJ2-2
D: TRBD2
size: -
V: TRBV5-6
CDR3: CASSAGTRNTGELFF
DNA: TGTGCCAGCAGCGCCGGGACTAGGAACACCGGGGAGCTGTTTTTT

J: TRBJ2-2
D: -
size: many
V: TRBV20-1
CDR3: CSARDPNANTGELFF
DNA: TGCAGTGCTAGAGACCCCAATGCGAACACCGGGGAGCTGTTTTTT

J: TRBJ2-1
D: -
size: -
V: TRBV20-1
CDR3: CSAPFVAGGEQFF
DNA: TGCAGTGCTCCATTTGTGGCGGGCGGGGAGCAGTTCTTC

J: TRBJ1-4
D: -
size: -
V: TRBV7-2
CDR3: CASSLDGRKNEKLFF
DNA: TGTGCCAGCAGCTTAGATGGACGGAAAAATGAAAAACTGTTTTTT

J: TRBJ1-5
D: -
size: few
V: TRBV7-2
CDR3: CASSPVGQGNQPQHF
DNA: TGTGCCAGCAGCCCCGTTGGGCAGGGCAATCAGCCCCAGCATTTT